The clone carrying this T cell receptor beta chain was detected only a few times. Its matching antigen is unknown. This CDR3 contains 16 residues. Germline CDR1 MNHNS, CDR2 SASEGT. With 6 bases clipped from V and 3 bases from J, the junction kept 12 bases outside the gene matches. This entry belongs to a study of identical twins. Study results and limitations: Out-of-frame alpha sequences common to twins exhibited an excess of low generation probability. Weaker excess sharing between twins was seen in beta out-of-frame sequences.

A universal primer site was incorporated via template switching, and the cDNA contained unique molecular identifiers. In TCRdb, the 5' RACE reads were re-called with MiXCR into one record per CDR3 protein. The table records about 530,000 distinct CDR3 sequences, 20% to 25% of them present only once. In every case, the donor was a healthy Caucasian. The data were also submitted as part of a second study, on yellow fever vaccine responses in identical twins.

The sample was CD4+ T cells sorted from blood. This chain links TRBV6-1 with TRBJ2-3; 7 positions agree with TRBD1. This TCR derives from a woman between 18 and 29 years old in good health. This CDR3 reads CASRPRGPSATDTQYF. In nucleotides, the CDR3 is TGTGCCAGCAGGCCTAGGGGGCCTTCGGCAACAGATACGCAGTATTTT.